This TCR beta chain was profiled in a study of blood T cell repertoires in COVID-19. Overall study context: COVID-19 samples, acute and convalescent, were from the United States, Italy and Spain.

Germline trimming cut 2 bases from V and 2 bases from J; bases unmatched to any gene: 5. Germline V gene lookup returns CDR1 MDHEN and CDR2 SYDVKM. The CDR3 contains 15 residues. Method: immunoSEQ multiplex PCR; TCRdb's copy keeps in-frame clones and lacks some. The table records about 170,000 clones, almost 85% of them present only once. Sequencing used peripheral blood. The TCR was taken from a woman older than 75 with acute or convalescent COVID-19. The chain links TRBV28 to TRBJ2-7; 8 bases are a match to TRBD1. Here the CDR3 DNA reads TGTGCCAGCAGTTTAGGGGGACAGGATCCCTACGAGCAGTACTTC. It codes for CASSLGGQDPYEQYF.